This TCR beta chain was sequenced for a study of CD8 T cells in ankylosing spondylitis. Library preparation for TCR beta used quantitative 5'-RACE with molecular barcodes. MiXCR was run by TCRdb on the 5' RACE reads, yielding one entry per CDR3 protein. The sample includes 300,000 to 400,000 distinct CDR3 sequences, 20% to 25% seen only once; the top ten take 10% to 15%. Study-level findings and limits: Seven to nine highly homologous variants formed a TCR beta motif that appeared characteristic of ankylosing spondylitis blood. With a CD8+ phenotype, disease-linked clones were relatively rare in peripheral blood. Disease-linked clones were reportedly significantly enriched in matched ankylosing spondylitis synovial fluid.

V shed 7 bases and J 5 bases; nucleotides not matched to a gene: 14. The CDR3 has 15 amino acids. The germline V gene encodes CDR1 SQVTM and CDR2 ANQGSEA. In this sample, this clonotype turned up a few times. No antigen is known for it. The rearrangement links TRBV29-1 to TRBJ2-3; TRBD1 aligns across 8 bases. The clonotype was recovered from a male donor with ankylosing spondylitis or in good health (not recorded which). Input material: blood, either unsorted or a sorted T cell fraction (not recorded which). CDR3 nucleotides: TGCAGCGCCCCCTCACAGACAGGGGTTATAGATACGCAGTATTTT. The encoded protein is CSAPSQTGVIDTQYF.